What follows are 28 T cell receptor beta chains derived from one specimen sequenced in a study of T cells in Graves' hyperthyroidism and ophthalmopathy. The CDR3 regions of TCR beta were amplified from RNA transcripts. HTBI primers drove first-round RT-PCR of the TCR CDR3. Via MiXCR, TCRdb re-called the multiplex PCR reads, giving one row per CDR3 protein. Among approximately 200,000 distinct CDR3 sequences listed, approximately 16% were seen once. The sample taken for sequencing was blood. These receptors came from a man aged 35 to 55 with Graves' hyperthyroidism.

This clonotype was seen at least ten times. The DNA of the CDR3 is TGTGCCAGCAGCTTGGACCCGGTGAACTCTGGAAACACCATATATTTT. Its translation: CASSLDPVNSGNTIYF. The rearrangement joins TRBV5-5 to TRBJ1-3; D unclear. CDR1 SGHKS and CDR2 YYEKEE come from the germline V gene (reference sequence). This CDR3 has 16 amino acids. Trimming left V 0 bases short and J 0 bases short, with 10 bases between.

There are many counts of this clonotype. J is TRBJ1-1 and V is TRBV7-2, with a weak D call TRBD1 (5 bases). V lost 2 bases and J lost 5, with 15 bases in between. Germline CDR1 is SGHTA and CDR2 is FQGNSA. This CDR3 contains 15 residues. The CDR3 loop reads CASSLNQGWGTEAFF. DNA for the CDR3: TGTGCCAGCAGCTTAAATCAAGGGTGGGGGACTGAAGCTTTCTTT. Together with reference TRBV7-2 and TRBJ1-1, the CDR3 gives the full variable domain: GAGVSQSPSNKVTEKGKDVELRCDPISGHTALYWYRQSLGQGLEFLIYFQGNSAPDKSGLPSDRFSAERTGGSVSTLTIQRTQQEDSAVYLCASSLNQGWGTEAFFGQGTRLTVV.

The J gene is TRBJ2-4, the V gene TRBV28; TRBD2 is a possible D gene (5 bases). The V end lost 5 bases, the J end lost 6 bases, and 17 bases lay between the germline ends. Germline CDR1 reads MDHEN; CDR2 reads SYDVKM. The CDR3 extends over 15 amino acids. CDR3 nucleotide sequence: TGTGCCAGCAGTCCACCCGGACTTAACCGAAACATTCAGTACTTC. Translation gives CASSPPGLNRNIQYF.

This chain connects TRBV7-3 to TRBJ1-6; D possibly corresponds to TRBD1 (5 bases). The CDR3 totals 16 residues. Germline values: CDR1 SGHTA, CDR2 FQGTGA. V lost 5 bases, J lost 2 bases, and 13 bases lay in between. The CDR3 region has the DNA TGTGCCAGCAGCCGGGGCGGCGGCACCTATAATTCACCCCTCCACTTT. It yields the protein CASSRGGGTYNSPLHF.

At least ten counts were recorded for this clonotype. V and J are TRBV27 and TRBJ1-1; 7 nucleotides agree with TRBD1. V lost 5 bases to trimming and J lost 6 bases; unmatched junction nucleotides: 9. CDR1 and CDR2 from the germline V gene are MNHEY and SMNVEV (reference sequence). The CDR3 spans 14 residues. The CDR3 protein is CASSPTGADPEAFF. In DNA form, the CDR3 reads TGTGCCAGCAGTCCCACAGGGGCCGATCCTGAAGCTTTCTTT.

This clonotype was found many times. The chain uses TRBV7-9 and TRBJ2-7, with a possible D match to TRBD1 (6 bases). The CDR3 contains 14 residues. The V end was cut by 4 bases, the J end by 5 bases, with 15 bases between. In germline, CDR1 is SEHNR, CDR2 FQNEAQ (reference sequence). The CDR3 is CASSSGTISNEQYF. The CDR3 DNA reads TGTGCCAGCAGCTCGGGGACAATCAGCAACGAGCAGTACTTC.

The chain employs TRBV6-2 or TRBV6-3 and TRBJ1-5; weak D call: TRBD1 (5 bases). V gave up 2 bases and J gave up 2 bases, with 10 bases separating them. CDR1 and CDR2 from the germline V gene are MNHEY and SVGEGT. The CDR3 length is 15 residues. The CDR3, as DNA: TGTGCCAGCAGTTACCCCCCGGGGGGCAATCAGCCCCAGCATTTT. Protein sequence: CASSYPPGGNQPQHF.

This clonotype was found many times. J is TRBJ2-4 and V is TRBV12-3 or TRBV12-4, with 9 nucleotides matching TRBD2. The V gene end was trimmed by 2 bases and the J gene end by 5 bases; junction bases not matched to a gene: 1. The CDR3 has 14 residues. The CDR3 coding sequence is TGTGCCAGCAGTTTACGACTAGCGGAAAACATTCAGTACTTC. Its translation: CASSLRLAENIQYF.

The table lists this clonotype with many counts. This rearrangement joins TRBV27 to TRBJ1-1, with 7 bases fitting TRBD1. The CDR3 consists of 13 residues. Germline V lookup: CDR1 MNHEY, CDR2 SMNVEV (reference sequence). Unmatched junction bases numbered 8, after V lost 6 bases and J lost 7 bases. CDR3 sequence: CASSRGGRGEAFF. The CDR3 DNA reads TGTGCCAGCAGCCGAGGGGGCCGTGGTGAAGCTTTCTTT.

This clonotype was seen many times. The chain joins TRBV20-1 to TRBJ2-1, with 8 nucleotides matching TRBD2. This CDR3 comprises 17 residues. Looked up from germline, CDR1 is DFQATT and CDR2 is SNEGSKA (reference sequence). Germline trimming cut 1 base from V and 3 bases from J; bases unmatched to any gene: 11. DNA for the CDR3: TGCAGTGCTAGAGTCAGGGCTAGCGGGTCGTTCTACAATGAGCAGTTCTTC. Protein: CSARVRASGSFYNEQFF.

The V gene is TRBV28, the J gene TRBJ2-5, with D unresolved. The CDR3 is 16 amino acids. Deletions cut 4 bases from V and 0 bases from J, with 15 bases between. Germline-derived CDR1 and CDR2 are MDHEN and SYDVKM. In DNA, the CDR3 is TGTGCCAGCAGTTCCGGAGCGACTTCGTACCAAGAGACCCAGTACTTC. Translation: CASSSGATSYQETQYF.

The rearrangement uses TRBV20-1 and TRBJ2-1; no clear D gene. The V end lost 0 bases, the J end lost 5 bases, and 17 bases lay between the germline ends. Germline loops: CDR1 DFQATT, CDR2 SNEGSKA (reference sequence). The CDR3 is 16 residues long. The DNA of the CDR3 is TGCAGTGCTAGAGACAGAGTTCCGACTGCCGACAATGAGCAGTTCTTC. This gives the protein CSARDRVPTADNEQFF.

The rearrangement links TRBV7-3 to TRBJ2-3; D uncertain. Per the germline V gene, CDR1 is SGHTA and CDR2 is FQGTGA. This CDR3 comprises 15 residues. With 4 bases removed from V and 4 bases from J, the gap between germline ends came to 15 bases. Here the CDR3 DNA reads TGTGCCAGCAGCTCCGCCGGCCCCCCCCCAGATACGCAGTATTTT. It translates to CASSSAGPPPDTQYF.

This clonotype was seen at least ten times. V is TRBV24-1 and J is TRBJ2-1; D is unresolved. Trimming took 9 bases from V and 5 from J, leaving 25 bases between them. This CDR3 is 17 amino acids long. Germline V CDR1 and CDR2: KGHDR, SFDVKD. The CDR3 protein is CATSMWVRPGSHNEQFF. Written as DNA, the CDR3 is TGTGCCACCTCAATGTGGGTCCGACCGGGTTCCCACAATGAGCAGTTCTTC.

This clonotype was counted at least ten times. This chain links TRBV27 with TRBJ1-2; TRBD1 might be the D (6 bases). Germline assignment: CDR1 MNHEY and CDR2 SMNVEV (reference sequence). Trimming took off 3 bases at V and 0 bases at J, with 11 bases between the two ends. The CDR3 has 15 amino acids. CDR3 protein: CASSLSGGTNYGYTF. DNA for the CDR3: TGTGCCAGCAGTTTGTCGGGGGGCACTAACTATGGCTACACCTTC.

The chain joins TRBV5-1 to TRBJ2-2; the match to TRBD1 covers 11 bases. Germline V gives CDR1 SGHRS, CDR2 YFSETQ. J lost 4 bases, V lost 0 bases, and 2 bases had no gene match. The CDR3 spans 16 residues. The DNA for the CDR3 is TGCGCCAGCAGCTTGGTGGGGACAGGGGGCACCGGGGAGCTGTTTTTT. It encodes CASSLVGTGGTGELFF. Looking up the rest from reference TRBV5-1 and TRBJ2-2 gives the full variable domain: KAGVTQTPRYLIKTRGQQVTLSCSPISGHRSVSWYQQTPGQGLQFLFEYFSETQRNKGNFPGRFSGRQFSNSRSEMNVSTLELGDSALYLCASSLVGTGGTGELFFGEGSRLTVL.

This clonotype occurred many times. Since a much larger clone is just one base distant, this may be a read error. It is likely a read error, because the conserved phenylalanine at the end of the CDR3 is missing. This CDR3 is CASQNGRAGGTDTQYI. The DNA for the CDR3 is TGTGCCAGCCAAAACGGGAGAGCGGGGGGCACAGATACGCAGTATATT. This chain connects TRBV7-2 to TRBJ2-3; 8 bases are a match to TRBD2. Germline CDR1 is SGHTA and CDR2 is FQGNSA. With 8 bases clipped from V and 1 base from J, the junction kept 11 bases outside the gene matches. The CDR3 length is 16 residues.

This clonotype turned up a few times. This chain links TRBV7-6 with TRBJ2-1; no reliable D call. The CDR3 covers 13 residues. The germline gives CDR1 SGHVS, CDR2 FNYEAQ. V gave up 1 base and J gave up 6 bases, with 7 bases separating them. In DNA form, the CDR3 reads TGTGCCAGCAGCTTAGGCCAGAGCAATGAGCAGTTCTTC. This gives the protein CASSLGQSNEQFF.

This clonotype was recorded at least ten times. This sequence joins TRBV28 and TRBJ1-5; no definite D call. The CDR3 length is 16 residues. Trimming stripped 5 bases from V and 0 bases from J, with 14 bases between. The germline gives CDR1 MDHEN, CDR2 SYDVKM. The CDR3 here is CASSPPGGYSNQPQHF. CDR3 DNA: TGTGCCAGCAGTCCCCCGGGCGGTTATAGCAATCAGCCCCAGCATTTT.

The chain recombines TRBV7-9 with TRBJ1-5, with a tentative D call TRBD1 (6 bases). The CDR3 runs to 14 residues. V was trimmed by 5 bases and J by 3 bases, leaving 11 bases between them. In germline, CDR1 is SEHNR, CDR2 FQNEAQ (reference sequence). CDR3 sequence: CASSVQGINQPQHF. The CDR3 nucleotides are TGTGCCAGCAGCGTACAGGGAATCAATCAGCCCCAGCATTTT. Filled out from reference TRBV7-9 and TRBJ1-5, the complete variable domain reads DTGVSQNPRHKITKRGQNVTFRCDPISEHNRLYWYRQTLGQGPEFLTYFQNEAQLEKSRLLSDRFSAERPKGSFSTLEIQRTEQGDSAMYLCASSVQGINQPQHFGDGTRLSIL.

This clonotype was detected ten times or more. The chain is built from TRBV7-2 and TRBJ2-3, with TRBD2 matching over 7 bases. CDR3 length: 16 amino acids. V trimming: 5 bases; J trimming: 2 bases; junction bases outside the gene matches: 10. Germline V gene lookup returns CDR1 SGHTA and CDR2 FQGNSA. Here the CDR3 DNA reads TGTGCCAGCAGCAAGTGGAGCGGGGCCCACACAGATACGCAGTATTTT. Translated, it gives CASSKWSGAHTDTQYF.

This clonotype appeared a few times. This chain uses TRBV5-6 with TRBJ1-1, with D possibly TRBD1 on 6 matching bases. Germline V gives CDR1 SGHDT, CDR2 YYEEEE. Trimming pared 2 bases from V and 0 bases from J, leaving 14 bases between. The length of the CDR3 is 16 residues. The CDR3 spells CASSFGISGVNTEAFF. The CDR3 nucleotides are TGTGCCAGCAGCTTTGGAATTTCAGGGGTGAACACTGAAGCTTTCTTT.

The chain combines TRBV18 with TRBJ2-3; maybe TRBD2 (6 bases). Germline lookup yields CDR1 KGHSH and CDR2 LQKENI. The CDR3 totals 16 residues. Trimming shortened V by 0 bases and J by 1 base, and 11 bases separated the two germline ends. The CDR3 sequence: CASSPPGGDGTDTQYF. CDR3 coding DNA: TGTGCCAGCTCACCACCGGGGGGAGATGGCACAGATACGCAGTATTTT.

The sample holds many counts of this clonotype. The chain joins TRBV30 to TRBJ2-3; 7 nucleotides align to TRBD2. The CDR3 consists of 16 residues. The germline V gene has CDR1 GTSNPN and CDR2 SVGIG (reference sequence). Trimming took 0 bases from V and 1 from J; bases not matched to a gene: 7. The CDR3 nucleotides read TGTGCCTGGAGTGTAGGTGCGGGGGTGCGCACAGATACGCAGTATTTT. Translation: CAWSVGAGVRTDTQYF.

This clonotype was recorded many times. The gene calls are TRBV2 and TRBJ2-7; TRBD1 matches 9 bases. The CDR3 is made up of 15 amino acids. Germline CDR1 reads SNHLY; CDR2 reads FYNNEI. Trimming cost V 6 bases and J 6 bases; bases outside gene matches: 12. The DNA for the CDR3 is TGTGCCAGCAGAGGCGGGTTACAGGGGGCGCGCGAGCAGTACTTC. Its translation is CASRGGLQGAREQYF.

This clonotype was detected many times. Germline and junction disagree at one end, which may indicate a read error. V gene TRBV20-1 combines with J gene TRBJ2-3; D perhaps matches TRBD2 (5 bases). This CDR3 spans 14 amino acids. Germline V gives CDR1 DFQATT, CDR2 SNEGSKA (reference sequence). CDR3 sequence: CSAGESSYQSTQYF. CDR3 coding DNA: TGCAGTGCTGGAGAATCTAGCTATCAGTCTACGCAGTATTTT.

This clonotype was observed many times. The chain couples TRBV3-1 to TRBJ2-3; 8 bases are a match to TRBD2. Germline values: CDR1 LGHDT, CDR2 YNNKEL (reference sequence). Losses at the gene ends were 4 bases for V and 2 bases for J; bases not matched to a gene: 8. CDR3 length: 16 residues. For the CDR3, the DNA is TGTGCCAGCAGCCGACAACTAGCGGATTACACAGATACGCAGTATTTT. Residues: CASSRQLADYTDTQYF.

In this sample, this clonotype turned up many times. The V gene is TRBV6-1, the J gene TRBJ2-7; 12 positions agree with TRBD2. V was clipped by 8 bases and J by 4 bases; unmatched bases: 3. This CDR3 region has 13 residues. CDR1 and CDR2 (germline): MNHNS, SASEGT. CDR3 DNA: TGTGCCAGCCAACTAGCGGGGGGTTACGAGCAGTACTTC. This encodes CASQLAGGYEQYF.